The 11 T cell receptor beta chains below all came from one sample that was sequenced in a study of shared clonotypes between healthy human individuals. Profiling relied on immunoSEQ multiplex PCR, and the TCRdb table lists in-frame clones only, not all of them. The profile shows 2.3 million or so clones, over 85% of them singletons. The sample consisted of naive CD4+ T cells from PBMCs. Subset described: CD45RA+ positively selected. The receptors were gathered from a man aged 18 to 29 in good health. Some clones in this sample may be carry-over from other donors' samples.

The chain couples TRBV4-2 to TRBJ1-1; D call uncertain. CDR3 length: 18 amino acids. The V end was cut by 1 base, the J end by 2 bases, with 20 bases between. Germline V gives CDR1 LGHNA, CDR2 YNFKEQ. The CDR3 loop reads CASSQADILGNSNTEAFF. The CDR3 nucleotides are TGTGCCAGCAGCCAAGCTGATATTCTCGGGAATTCAAACACTGAAGCTTTCTTT.

The gene calls are TRBV19 and TRBJ2-5, with D hard to call. Trimming removed 5 bases from V and 1 base from J, with 11 bases in between. Germline V gene lookup returns CDR1 LNHDA and CDR2 SQIVND (reference sequence). The CDR3 extends over 14 amino acids. The CDR3 sequence: CASSSRGSQETQYF. CDR3 bases: TGTGCCAGTAGTTCCCGAGGCAGCCAAGAGACCCAGTACTTC.

The chain uses TRBV7-2 and TRBJ1-5, with D possibly matching TRBD1 (6 bases). This CDR3 comprises 15 residues. CDR1 is SGHTA, CDR2 FQGNSA, per germline. Trimming shortened V by 0 bases and J by 3 bases, and 9 bases separated the two germline ends. DNA for the CDR3: TGTGCCAGCAGCTTAGCCCAGGGGATCAATCAGCCCCAGCATTTT. It is translated as CASSLAQGINQPQHF.

The chain uses TRBV9 and TRBJ2-1; TRBD2 agrees at 10 bases. The CDR3 contains 16 residues. Trimming removed 0 bases from V and 9 bases from J; junction bases left unmatched: 9. Germline lookup yields CDR1 SGDLS and CDR2 YYNGEE. The CDR3 spells CASSVGVSGRLGEQFF. The CDR3 nucleotides read TGTGCCAGCAGCGTAGGGGTTAGCGGGAGGTTAGGTGAGCAGTTCTTC. The variable domain in full, completed from reference TRBV9 and TRBJ2-1, reads DSGVTQTPKHLITATGQRVTLRCSPRSGDLSVYWYQQSLDQGLQFLIQYYNGEERAKGNILERFSAQQFPDLHSELNLSSLELGDSALYFCASSVGVSGRLGEQFFGPGTRLTVL.

The chain links TRBV30 to TRBJ2-2; D not certain. Trimming cost V 1 base and J 1 base, with 16 bases left between them. Germline V gene data show CDR1 as GTSNPN and CDR2 as SVGIG (reference sequence). The CDR3 loop spans 17 amino acids. CDR3 amino acids: CAWSGLGGWQNTGELFF. The CDR3 DNA reads TGTGCCTGGAGTGGACTCGGTGGTTGGCAGAACACCGGGGAGCTGTTTTTT.

The CDR3 protein is CASSSVDRGRINEKLFF. The CDR3 coding sequence is TGTGCCAGCAGCTCCGTGGACAGGGGGCGAATTAATGAAAAACTGTTTTTT. V gene TRBV11-2 combines with J gene TRBJ1-4; TRBD1 aligns across 11 bases. The ends lost 4 bases at V and 4 bases at J; junction bases unmatched: 8. The germline V gene has CDR1 SGHAT and CDR2 FQNNGV. CDR3 length: 17 residues.

This clone was picked up one time. This chain joins TRBV6-5 and TRBJ2-7; D might be TRBD1 or TRBD2, each matching 5 bases. V lost 6 bases and J 5 bases, leaving 20 bases between the germline ends. The germline V gene has CDR1 MNHEY and CDR2 SVGAGI. The CDR3 contains 15 residues. The CDR3 reads CASRAAGTVSHEQYF. The CDR3 region has the DNA TGTGCCAGCAGAGCGGCTGGGACGGTTTCCCACGAGCAGTACTTC.

This clone has more than one count but fewer than ten. This sequence joins TRBV4-2 and TRBJ1-3; D is undetermined. V lost 4 bases and J lost 0, with 4 bases in between. The CDR3 runs 13 residues. Germline V CDR1 and CDR2: LGHNA, YNFKEQ. The CDR3, as DNA: TGTGCCAGCAGCCCGGGCTCTGGAAACACCATATATTTT. Translating gives CASSPGSGNTIYF.

The gene calls are TRBV7-2 and TRBJ1-1; D remains ambiguous. CDR1 is SGHTA, CDR2 FQGNSA, per germline. The CDR3 totals 13 residues. V was clipped by 3 bases and J by 1 base, with 6 bases between them. CDR3 coding DNA: TGTGCCAGCAGCTTCATCCGGAACACTGAAGCTTTCTTT. Encoded protein: CASSFIRNTEAFF.

This sequence joins TRBV7-9 and TRBJ1-5; D uncertain. This CDR3 spans 14 amino acids. CDR1 is SEHNR, CDR2 FQNEAQ, per germline (reference sequence). Trimming pared 5 bases from V and 7 bases from J, leaving 15 bases between. The CDR3 protein is CASSLGGPLQPQHF. CDR3 nucleotides: TGTGCCAGCAGCCTGGGAGGGCCCCTACAGCCCCAGCATTTT.

The chain is built from TRBV5-4 and TRBJ1-2; tentative D call: TRBD1 (5 bases). Trimming left V 2 bases short and J 4 bases short, with 12 bases between. This CDR3 has 14 residues. Germline V lookup: CDR1 SGHNT, CDR2 YYREEE (reference sequence). The DNA of the CDR3 is TGTGCCAGCAGCTTACCGACAGTCCCCTATGGCTACACCTTC. It encodes CASSLPTVPYGYTF.